This T cell receptor (beta chain) was retrieved from a study of regulatory T cells in long-lasting Graves disease. Noted time point: newly diagnosed GD, antithyroid drugs for less than 3 months. Following extraction of RNA from PBMCs, that RNA was used to make the TCR library. From germline, CDR1 is SGHTA and CDR2 FQGNSA. CDR3 length: 15 residues. The J segment lost 4 bases and the V segment lost 1 base, leaving 3 bases of the junction unmatched. Construction of TCR beta libraries relied on iRepertoire HTBI primers and on Arm-PCR targeting CDR3 regions. Per the authors' pipeline: The samples yielded roughly 64 TRBV and roughly 13 TRBJ segments. TCRdb re-called the multiplex PCR reads through MiXCR, storing one row per CDR3 protein. These V and J calls derive from TCRdb rather than the authors' analysis. The sample has about 520,000 distinct CDR3 sequences, approximately 12% seen once. Concerning this clonotype itself: Its target is unknown.

The study's findings and limits: Relative to new patients (roughly 1,000), persistent patients exhibited greater sharing of public clonotypes (approximately 2,700).

The same specimen was also included in a second study, on T cells in Graves' hyperthyroidism and ophthalmopathy. As that study records: Most thyroid clonotypes that were expanded above 0.001 also turned up in blood.

The source of this sequence is a woman aged 25 to 39 with Graves disease. The chain combines TRBV7-2 with TRBJ2-2; the match to TRBD2 covers 7 bases. Sample: peripheral blood mononuclear cells (PBMCs), taken at new diagnosis, from a patient treated with antithyroid drugs. In DNA form, the CDR3 reads TGTGCCAGCAGCTTAGGCGGGGGAACCACCGGGGAGCTGTTTTTT. It specifies CASSLGGGTTGELFF. The full variable domain, rest sourced from reference TRBV7-2 and TRBJ2-2, is GAGVSQSPSNKVTEKGKDVELRCDPISGHTALYWYRQSLGQGLEFLIYFQGNSAPDKSGLPSDRFSAERTGGSVSTLTIQRTQQEDSAVYLCASSLGGGTTGELFFGEGSRLTVL.